The TCR beta chain described here comes from a study of blood T cell repertoires in COVID-19. At the level of the study: COVID-19 samples, acute and convalescent, were from the United States, Italy and Spain.

Germline lookup yields CDR1 LNHDA and CDR2 SQIVND (reference sequence). The CDR3 totals 13 residues. V was shortened by 10 bases and J by 3 bases, with 15 bases between the two germline ends. Under the authors' procedure: Estimation of nucleated cell counts relied on the amplification of reference gene primers. The repertoire was sequenced with immunoSEQ multiplex PCR; TCRdb's copy has only in-frame clones and lacks some. That table gives V, J and clone size, and the DNA gave D and trimming. The sample has more than 400,000 clones, approximately 86% seen once. Enrolled through a virtual design, the participants were between 18 and 89 years of age and came from 24 US areas.

This TCR derives from a woman aged 18-30 years who had recovered from COVID-19. This chain connects TRBV19 to TRBJ1-1; no clear D gene. The sequenced sample consisted of PBMCs or T cells enriched from blood (not recorded which). The DNA of the CDR3 is TGTGCCATTAAGAACAGTCCAGACACTGAAGCTTTCTTT. The encoded protein is CAIKNSPDTEAFF.